Each of the 6 T cell receptor beta chains below was sequenced from the same sample in a study of sequential checkpoint blockade in melanoma. Treatment specified: randomized to nivolumab then ipilimumab (arm A) or the reverse (arm B). Method: immunoSEQ multiplex PCR; TCRdb's copy keeps in-frame clones and lacks some. The repertoire holds about 37,000 clones, with roughly four fifths as singletons. This material consisted of CD8+ T cells sorted from blood (inferred from file names), taken from a patient given nivolumab and ipilimumab in sequence. The receptors were gathered from a human donor with melanoma.

The chain is built from TRBV4-1 and TRBJ2-3; 7 bases line up with TRBD2. The CDR3 is 16 amino acids. V gave up 3 bases and J gave up 3 bases; unmatched junction bases: 9. Germline loops: CDR1 MGHRA, CDR2 YSYEKL. CDR3 in DNA: TGCGCCAGCAGCCATCTCTTCGCGGGGGAAACAGATACGCAGTATTTT. The encoded protein is CASSHLFAGETDTQYF.

This chain connects TRBV5-8 to TRBJ2-1; TRBD1 is a possible D gene (5 bases). V was trimmed by 3 bases and J by 6 bases, leaving 10 bases between them. The CDR3 length is 13 residues. Per germline, CDR1 SGHTS and CDR2 YDEGEE. The CDR3 DNA reads TGTGCCAGCAGCTCCGGACACCCCAATGAGCAGTTCTTC. It codes for CASSSGHPNEQFF.

The chain joins TRBV9 to TRBJ2-5, with a weak D call TRBD1 (5 bases). This CDR3 comprises 13 residues. V lost 0 bases to trimming and J lost 5 bases, with 8 bases between them. Germline V gene data show CDR1 as SGDLS and CDR2 as YYNGEE. CDR3 residues: CASSVEGYETQYF. DNA for the CDR3: TGTGCCAGCAGCGTAGAGGGGTATGAGACCCAGTACTTC. Full variable domain (remainder filled in from reference TRBV9 and TRBJ2-5): DSGVTQTPKHLITATGQRVTLRCSPRSGDLSVYWYQQSLDQGLQFLIQYYNGEERAKGNILERFSAQQFPDLHSELNLSSLELGDSALYFCASSVEGYETQYFGPGTRLLVL.

This clone was seen only once. J is TRBJ2-7 and V is TRBV11-2; D remains unclear. CDR1 SGHAT and CDR2 FQNNGV come from the germline V gene. V lost 1 base and J 7 bases, leaving 17 bases between the germline ends. The CDR3 length is 15 residues. The CDR3 coding sequence is TGTGCCAGCAGCTTAGGTCGGCTAGGCCCCGGGGAGCAGTACTTC. As protein: CASSLGRLGPGEQYF.

The chain is built from TRBV5-1 and TRBJ2-3, with 7 bases aligning to TRBD1. J was trimmed by 0 bases and V by 4 bases; bases with no gene match: 5. This CDR3 is built from 15 residues. Per the germline V gene, CDR1 is SGHRS and CDR2 is YFSETQ. CDR3 bases: TGCGCCAGCAGCCGGACAGGTTCTAGCACAGATACGCAGTATTTT. Its protein is CASSRTGSSTDTQYF.

The V call is TRBV5-6, the J call TRBJ2-7; 8 bases fit TRBD2. Germline-derived CDR1 and CDR2 are SGHDT and YYEEEE. There are 15 residues in the CDR3. V shed 2 bases and J 2 bases; nucleotides not matched to a gene: 6. CDR3 in amino acids: CASSLGAGAPYEQYF. As DNA, the CDR3 is TGTGCCAGCAGCTTAGGAGCGGGAGCTCCCTACGAGCAGTACTTC. The full variable domain, with the rest looked up from reference TRBV5-6 and TRBJ2-7, is DAGVTQSPTHLIKTRGQQVTLRCSPKSGHDTVSWYQQALGQGPQFIFQYYEEEERQRGNFPDRFSGHQFPNYSSELNVNALLLGDSALYLCASSLGAGAPYEQYFGPGTRLTVT.